Listed below are T cell receptor beta chains from one sample, sequenced in a study of low-dose radiotherapy and immunotherapy resistance in tumors. TCRdb fed the reads into MiXCR, producing one record per CDR3 protein. The table lists tens of thousands of distinct CDR3 sequences, 9.4% of them singletons. The source was PBMCs, collected before treatment. These receptor sequences come from a male donor with prostate cancer. Both conserved end residues are part of each CDR3. Fields, in order: J gene, V gene, clone size, D gene, CDR3 protein, CDR3 DNA. The D gene is left open where the match is weak. Size tells how often a clone was seen (once, few, many) or the class of an expanded clone, and some rows leave it out.

>TRBJ2-1|TRBV18|many|-
CASSPASVLGEQFF
TGTGCCAGCTCACCAGCATCGGTGTTAGGGGAGCAGTTCTTC
>TRBJ2-3|TRBV29-1|many|-
CSVINVQGGTDTQYF
TGCAGCGTTATAAATGTACAGGGTGGCACAGATACGCAGTATTTT
>TRBJ1-5|TRBV12-3/TRBV12-4|many|TRBD1
CASRSTGRGNQPQHF
TGTGCCAGCAGGTCGACAGGGAGAGGCAATCAGCCCCAGCATTTT
>TRBJ1-1|TRBV28|many|-
CASSLWGEGDTEAFF
TGTGCCAGCAGTTTATGGGGGGAGGGGGACACTGAAGCTTTCTTT
>TRBJ2-2|TRBV7-3|many|TRBD1
CASSFGQGADGELFF
TGTGCCAGCAGCTTCGGACAGGGGGCGGACGGGGAGCTGTTTTTT
>TRBJ1-1|TRBV12-3/TRBV12-4|many|-
CASSRQAGPNTEAFF
TGTGCCAGCAGCCGACAGGCTGGGCCGAACACTGAAGCTTTCTTT
>TRBJ2-1|TRBV28|few|-
CASSGGTFNEQFF
TGTGCCAGCAGTGGCGGGACTTTCAATGAGCAGTTCTTC
>TRBJ1-1|TRBV6-2/TRBV6-3|many|-
CASTLYTEAFF
TGTGCCAGCACCCTATACACTGAAGCTTTCTTT
>TRBJ2-3|TRBV29-1|many|-
CSVYLGRGQDTQYF
TGCAGCGTTTATCTCGGGCGGGGCCAAGATACGCAGTATTTT
>TRBJ2-7|TRBV13|many|TRBD1
CASSPGQGTYEQYF
TGTGCCAGCAGCCCGGGACAGGGCACCTACGAGCAGTACTTC
>TRBJ2-7|TRBV20-1|many|TRBD1
CSATPGQGVYEQYF
TGCAGTGCCACCCCGGGACAGGGGGTCTACGAGCAGTACTTC
>TRBJ1-5|TRBV19|many|-
CASSIPRPSNQPQHF
TGTGCCAGTAGTATCCCGAGACCTAGCAATCAGCCCCAGCATTTT
>TRBJ2-5|TRBV4-3|many|TRBD2
CASSQDAGEETQYF
TGCGCCAGCAGCCAAGACGCGGGGGAAGAGACCCAGTACTTC
>TRBJ2-5|TRBV4-1|many|TRBD2
CASSQDPAGGFQETQYF
TGCGCCAGCAGCCAAGATCCAGCGGGAGGCTTCCAAGAGACCCAGTACTTC
>TRBJ2-3|TRBV9|many|-
CASSVGLSTDTQYF
TGTGCCAGCAGCGTAGGTCTAAGCACAGATACGCAGTATTTT
>TRBJ2-7|TRBV18|many|-
CASSPPGVGEQYF
TGTGCCAGCTCACCACCTGGGGTAGGCGAGCAGTACTTC
>TRBJ1-4|TRBV28|few|-
CASRTTGTNEKLFF
TGTGCCAGCAGGACTACAGGGACTAATGAAAAACTGTTTTTT
>TRBJ2-3|TRBV13|many|TRBD2
CASSLATSGTDTQYF
TGTGCCAGCAGCTTAGCGACTAGCGGCACAGATACGCAGTATTTT
>TRBJ2-2|TRBV6-5|many|-
CASSYSWRGDGELFF
TGTGCCAGCAGTTACTCCTGGCGGGGAGACGGGGAGCTGTTTTTT
>TRBJ2-5|TRBV4-2|many|TRBD2
CASSQSGSVETQYF
TGTGCCAGCAGCCAGAGCGGGAGCGTAGAGACCCAGTACTTC
>TRBJ2-3|TRBV29-1|many|-
CSVAQGGSTDTQYF
TGCAGCGTTGCCCAGGGGGGTAGCACAGATACGCAGTATTTT
>TRBJ2-3|TRBV11-3|many|-
CASSSGVSDTQYF
TGTGCCAGCAGCTCGGGAGTATCTGATACGCAGTATTTT
>TRBJ2-6|TRBV5-1|many|TRBD1
CASSLGSAGGFGANVLTF
TGCGCCAGCAGCTTAGGTTCGGCAGGGGGCTTTGGGGCCAACGTCCTGACTTTC
>TRBJ2-5|TRBV10-3|many|TRBD1
CASGQGGETQYF
TGTGCCAGCGGACAGGGCGGCGAGACCCAGTACTTC
>TRBJ1-5|TRBV7-2|many|-
CASRKNSNQPQHF
TGTGCCAGCAGAAAAAATAGCAATCAGCCCCAGCATTTT
>TRBJ2-2|TRBV10-3|many|-
CAISEGDYGNTGELFF
TGTGCCATCAGTGAGGGAGATTATGGAAACACCGGGGAGCTGTTTTTT
>TRBJ2-1|TRBV4-3|many|TRBD2
CASSQESSGYYNEQFF
TGCGCCAGCAGCCAAGAGTCTAGCGGGTACTACAATGAGCAGTTCTTC
>TRBJ1-5|TRBV4-3|many|-
CASSQDTGGNQPQHF
TGCGCCAGCAGCCAAGATACGGGGGGGAATCAGCCCCAGCATTTT
>TRBJ1-1|TRBV28|many|-
CASAAGVNTEAFF
TGTGCCAGCGCGGCAGGGGTGAACACTGAAGCTTTCTTT
>TRBJ1-4|TRBV6-5|many|TRBD1
CASRTGTANEKLFF
TGTGCCAGCAGAACCGGGACAGCTAATGAAAAACTGTTTTTT
>TRBJ2-1|TRBV20-1|many|-
CSARNSKSSYNEQFF
TGCAGTGCTAGAAATTCGAAGAGCTCCTACAATGAGCAGTTCTTC
>TRBJ2-2|TRBV20-1|many|TRBD2
CSARSRTSGRVGGELFF
TGCAGTGCTAGATCACGGACTAGCGGGAGAGTGGGCGGGGAGCTGTTTTTT
>TRBJ2-7|TRBV29-1|many|TRBD2
CSVGPLAGVYEQYF
TGCAGCGTTGGGCCCCTAGCGGGAGTTTACGAGCAGTACTTC
>TRBJ2-2|TRBV20-1|many|-
CSASQNRDTGELFF
TGCAGTGCTAGCCAAAATCGGGACACCGGGGAGCTGTTTTTT
>TRBJ2-3|TRBV7-2|many|TRBD2
CASSPERGWSTDTQYF
TGTGCCAGCAGCCCCGAGCGGGGTTGGAGCACAGATACGCAGTATTTT
>TRBJ2-3|TRBV19|-|TRBD2
CASSILAGDTDTQYF
TGTGCCAGTAGTATCCTCGCGGGAGATACAGATACGCAGTATTTT
>TRBJ1-4|TRBV18|many|-
CASSPQAGPNEKLFF
TGTGCCAGCTCACCACAGGCGGGTCCTAATGAAAAACTGTTTTTT
>TRBJ2-2|TRBV7-3|-|-
CASSPEGPNTGELFF
TGTGCCAGCAGCCCCGAGGGTCCGAACACCGGGGAGCTGTTTTTT
>TRBJ1-5|TRBV19|many|TRBD1
CASSIAGGTSQPQHF
TGTGCCAGTAGTATCGCAGGGGGGACATCTCAGCCCCAGCATTTT
>TRBJ2-7|TRBV5-6|many|TRBD1
CASSFISGQGFFHEQYF
TGTGCCAGCAGCTTCATCTCGGGACAGGGGTTTTTCCACGAGCAGTACTTC
>TRBJ2-2|TRBV9|-|-
CASSVRRGPGFGELFFF
-